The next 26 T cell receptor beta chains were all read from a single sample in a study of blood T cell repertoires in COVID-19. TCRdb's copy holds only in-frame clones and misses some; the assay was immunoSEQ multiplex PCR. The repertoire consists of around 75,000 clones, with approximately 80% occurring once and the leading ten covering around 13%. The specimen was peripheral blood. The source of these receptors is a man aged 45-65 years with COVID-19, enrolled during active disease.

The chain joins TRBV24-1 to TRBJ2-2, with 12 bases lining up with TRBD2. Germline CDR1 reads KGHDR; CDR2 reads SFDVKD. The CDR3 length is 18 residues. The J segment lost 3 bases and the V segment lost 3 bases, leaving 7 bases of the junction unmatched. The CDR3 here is CATSDPTLAGGYTGELFF. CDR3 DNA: TGTGCCACCAGTGATCCTACCCTAGCGGGAGGGTACACCGGGGAGCTGTTTTTT.

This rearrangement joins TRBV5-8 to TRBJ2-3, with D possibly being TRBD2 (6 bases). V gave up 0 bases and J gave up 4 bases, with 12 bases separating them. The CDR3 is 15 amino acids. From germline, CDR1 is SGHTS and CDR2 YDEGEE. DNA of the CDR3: TGTGCCAGCAGCTTGGCCTTGCGGGGAGCAGATACGCAGTATTTT. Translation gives CASSLALRGADTQYF.

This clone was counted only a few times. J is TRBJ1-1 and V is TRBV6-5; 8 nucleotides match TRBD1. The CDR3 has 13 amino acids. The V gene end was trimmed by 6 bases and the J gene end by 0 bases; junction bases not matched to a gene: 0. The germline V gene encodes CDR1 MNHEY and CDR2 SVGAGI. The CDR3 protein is CASRQGVNTEAFF. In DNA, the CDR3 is TGTGCCAGCAGACAGGGGGTGAACACTGAAGCTTTCTTT.

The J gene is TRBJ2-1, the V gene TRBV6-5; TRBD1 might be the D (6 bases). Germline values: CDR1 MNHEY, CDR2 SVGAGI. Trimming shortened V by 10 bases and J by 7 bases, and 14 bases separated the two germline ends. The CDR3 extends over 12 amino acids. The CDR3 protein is CATQGWKNEQFF. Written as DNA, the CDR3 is TGTGCCACCCAGGGGTGGAAAAATGAGCAGTTCTTC.

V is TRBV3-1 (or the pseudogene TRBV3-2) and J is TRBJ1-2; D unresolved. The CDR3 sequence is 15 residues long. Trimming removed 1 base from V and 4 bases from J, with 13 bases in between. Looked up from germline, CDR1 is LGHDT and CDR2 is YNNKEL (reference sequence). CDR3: CASSQGLEGSYGYTF. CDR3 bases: TGTGCCAGCAGCCAAGGATTGGAGGGTAGCTATGGCTACACCTTC.

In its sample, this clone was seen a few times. The CDR3 is CATSWDREAGELFF. In DNA form, the CDR3 reads TGTGCCACCAGCTGGGACAGGGAGGCCGGGGAGCTGTTTTTT. The rearrangement links TRBV15 to TRBJ2-2, with 9 bases identical to TRBD1. J was trimmed by 6 bases and V by 5 bases; bases with no gene match: 4. This CDR3 spans 14 amino acids. The germline V gene encodes CDR1 LNHNV and CDR2 YYDKDF (reference sequence).

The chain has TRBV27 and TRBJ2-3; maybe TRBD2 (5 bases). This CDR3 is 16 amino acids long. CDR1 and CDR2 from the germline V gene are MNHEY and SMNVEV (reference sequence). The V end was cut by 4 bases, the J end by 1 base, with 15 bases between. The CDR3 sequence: CASSSSDWRGTDTQYF. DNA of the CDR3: TGTGCCAGCAGTTCCTCGGACTGGCGGGGCACAGATACGCAGTATTTT.

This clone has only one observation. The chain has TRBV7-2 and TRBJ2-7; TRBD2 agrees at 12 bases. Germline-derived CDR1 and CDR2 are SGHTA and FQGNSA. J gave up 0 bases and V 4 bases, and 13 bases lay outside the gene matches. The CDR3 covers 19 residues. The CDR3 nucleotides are TGTGCCAGCAGCTCCCCCTCCGGGACTAGCGGGTGGAGCTCCTACGAGCAGTACTTC. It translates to CASSSPSGTSGWSSYEQYF. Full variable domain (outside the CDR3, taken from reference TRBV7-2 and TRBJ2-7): GAGVSQSPSNKVTEKGKDVELRCDPISGHTALYWYRQSLGQGLEFLIYFQGNSAPDKSGLPSDRFSAERTGGSVSTLTIQRTQQEDSAVYLCASSSPSGTSGWSSYEQYFGPGTRLTVT.

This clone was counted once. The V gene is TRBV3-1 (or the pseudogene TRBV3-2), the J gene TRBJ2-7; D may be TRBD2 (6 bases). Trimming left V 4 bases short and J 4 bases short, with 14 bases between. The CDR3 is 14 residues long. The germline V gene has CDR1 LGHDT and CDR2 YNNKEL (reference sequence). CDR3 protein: CASSLSGRGYEQYF. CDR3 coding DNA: TGTGCCAGCAGCCTTTCCGGGCGGGGATACGAGCAGTACTTC.

The DNA for the CDR3 is TGTGCCAGCAGTTTGTTGGTGGAGGGAGAGCAGTTCTTC. Protein: CASSLLVEGEQFF. The chain uses TRBV12-3 or TRBV12-4 and TRBJ2-1, with D tentatively TRBD2 (6 bases). V gave up 3 bases and J gave up 10 bases, with 13 bases separating them. CDR3 length equals 13 residues.

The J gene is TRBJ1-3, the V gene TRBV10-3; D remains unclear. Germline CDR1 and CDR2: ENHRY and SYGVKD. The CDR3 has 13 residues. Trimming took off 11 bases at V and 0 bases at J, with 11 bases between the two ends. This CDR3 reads CASLLSSGNTIYF. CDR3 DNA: TGTGCCTCCTTATTGAGCTCTGGAAACACCATATATTTT.

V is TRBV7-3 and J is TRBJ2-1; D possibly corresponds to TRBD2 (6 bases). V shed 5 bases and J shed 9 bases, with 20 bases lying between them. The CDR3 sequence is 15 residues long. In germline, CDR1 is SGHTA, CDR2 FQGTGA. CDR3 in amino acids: CASSPRPLASFEQFF. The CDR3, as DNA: TGTGCCAGCAGCCCCCGCCCGCTAGCGTCTTTTGAGCAGTTCTTC.

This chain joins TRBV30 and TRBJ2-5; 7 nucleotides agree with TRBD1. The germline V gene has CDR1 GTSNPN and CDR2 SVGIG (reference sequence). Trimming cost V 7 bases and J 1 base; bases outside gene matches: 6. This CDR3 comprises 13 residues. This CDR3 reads CAYSRDSQETQYF. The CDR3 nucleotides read TGTGCCTACTCCCGGGACAGCCAAGAGACCCAGTACTTC. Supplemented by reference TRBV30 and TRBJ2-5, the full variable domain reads SQTIHQWPATLVQPVGSPLSLECTVEGTSNPNLYWYRQAAGRGLQLLFYSVGIGQISSEVPQNLSASRPQDRQFILSSKKLLLSDSGFYLCAYSRDSQETQYFGPGTRLLVL.

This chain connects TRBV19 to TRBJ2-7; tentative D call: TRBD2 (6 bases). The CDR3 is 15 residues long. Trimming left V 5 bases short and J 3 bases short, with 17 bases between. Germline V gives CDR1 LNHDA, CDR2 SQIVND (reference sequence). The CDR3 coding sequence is TGTGCCAGTAGTGACCTCGCGGGGATCGACTACGAGCAGTACTTC. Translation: CASSDLAGIDYEQYF.

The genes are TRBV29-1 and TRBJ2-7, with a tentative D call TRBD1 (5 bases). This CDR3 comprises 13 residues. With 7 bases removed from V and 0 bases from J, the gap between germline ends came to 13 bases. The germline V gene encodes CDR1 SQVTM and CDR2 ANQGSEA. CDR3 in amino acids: CSAQTVLSYEQYF. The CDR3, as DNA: TGCAGCGCTCAGACAGTCCTCTCCTACGAGCAGTACTTC.

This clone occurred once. The chain's CDR3 is CASSEGTREQYF. In DNA form, the CDR3 reads TGTGCCAGCAGTGAAGGTACTAGGGAGCAGTACTTC. The chain uses TRBV28 and TRBJ2-7; the D gene is possibly TRBD2 (5 bases). This CDR3 has 12 residues. Germline-derived CDR1 and CDR2 are MDHEN and SYDVKM. Trimming removed 5 bases at V and 7 bases at J, with 12 bases between.

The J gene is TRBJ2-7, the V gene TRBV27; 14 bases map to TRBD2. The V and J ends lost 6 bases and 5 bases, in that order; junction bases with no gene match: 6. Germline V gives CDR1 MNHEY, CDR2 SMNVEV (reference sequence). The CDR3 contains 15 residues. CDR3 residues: CASSQGLAGVNEQYF. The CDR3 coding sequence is TGTGCCAGCAGCCAGGGACTAGCGGGAGTGAACGAGCAGTACTTC.

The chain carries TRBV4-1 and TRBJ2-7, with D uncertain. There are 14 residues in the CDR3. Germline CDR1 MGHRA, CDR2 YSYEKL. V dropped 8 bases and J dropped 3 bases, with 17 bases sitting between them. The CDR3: CASRKNLADYEQYF. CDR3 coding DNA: TGCGCCAGCCGCAAAAACCTCGCAGACTACGAGCAGTACTTC.

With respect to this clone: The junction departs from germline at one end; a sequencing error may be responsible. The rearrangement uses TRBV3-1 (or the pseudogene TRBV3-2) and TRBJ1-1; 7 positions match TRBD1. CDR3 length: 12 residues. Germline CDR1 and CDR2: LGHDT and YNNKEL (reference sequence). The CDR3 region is CASSSPTGKRIF. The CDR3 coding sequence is TGTGCCAGCAGCTCACCGACAGGGAAACGGATCTTT.

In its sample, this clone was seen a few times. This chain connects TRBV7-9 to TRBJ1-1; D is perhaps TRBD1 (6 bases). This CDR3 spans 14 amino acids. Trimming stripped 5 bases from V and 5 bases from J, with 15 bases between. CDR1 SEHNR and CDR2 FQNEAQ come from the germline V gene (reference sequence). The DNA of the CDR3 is TGTGCCAGCAGCCCAAACAGGGAAGGGACTGAAGCTTTCTTT. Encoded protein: CASSPNREGTEAFF. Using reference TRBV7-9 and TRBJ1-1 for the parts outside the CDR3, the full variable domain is DTGVSQNPRHKITKRGQNVTFRCDPISEHNRLYWYRQTLGQGPEFLTYFQNEAQLEKSRLLSDRFSAERPKGSFSTLEIQRTEQGDSAMYLCASSPNREGTEAFFGQGTRLTVV.

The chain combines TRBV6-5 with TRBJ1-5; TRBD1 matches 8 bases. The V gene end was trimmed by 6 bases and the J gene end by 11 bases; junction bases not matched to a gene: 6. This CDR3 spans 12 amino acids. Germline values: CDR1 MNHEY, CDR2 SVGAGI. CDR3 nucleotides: TGTGCCAGCAGGGGACAGGCTGGGGCCCAGCATTTT. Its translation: CASRGQAGAQHF.

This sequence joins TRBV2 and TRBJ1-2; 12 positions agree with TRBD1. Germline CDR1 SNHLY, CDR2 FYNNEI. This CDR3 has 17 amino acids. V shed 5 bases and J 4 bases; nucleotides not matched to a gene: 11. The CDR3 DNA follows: TGTGCCAGCAGTAACACCGGGACAGGGGGCGGAGGCTATGGCTACACCTTC. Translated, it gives CASSNTGTGGGGYGYTF.

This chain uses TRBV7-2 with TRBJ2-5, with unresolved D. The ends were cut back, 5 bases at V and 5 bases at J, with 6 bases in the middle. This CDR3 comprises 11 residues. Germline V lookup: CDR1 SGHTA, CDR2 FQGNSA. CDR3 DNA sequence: TGTGCCAGCAGCCCACACGAGACCCAGTACTTC. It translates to CASSPHETQYF.

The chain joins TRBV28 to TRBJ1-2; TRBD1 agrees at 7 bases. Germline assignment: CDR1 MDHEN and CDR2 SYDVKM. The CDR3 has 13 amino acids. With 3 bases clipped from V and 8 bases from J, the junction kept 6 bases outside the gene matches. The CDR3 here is CASSFLRGPGYTF. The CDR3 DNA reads TGTGCCAGCAGTTTTCTGAGGGGGCCCGGCTACACCTTC.

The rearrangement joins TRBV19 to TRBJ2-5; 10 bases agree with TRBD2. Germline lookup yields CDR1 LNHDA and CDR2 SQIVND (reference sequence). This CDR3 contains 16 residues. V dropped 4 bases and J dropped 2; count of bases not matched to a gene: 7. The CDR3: CASSTPLAGVQETQYF. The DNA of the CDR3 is TGTGCCAGTAGTACGCCCCTAGCGGGAGTGCAAGAGACCCAGTACTTC.

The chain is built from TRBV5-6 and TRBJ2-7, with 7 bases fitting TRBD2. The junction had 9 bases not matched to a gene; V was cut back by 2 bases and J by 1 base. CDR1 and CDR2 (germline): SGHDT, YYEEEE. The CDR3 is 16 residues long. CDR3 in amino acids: CASSLAPSGTSYEQYF. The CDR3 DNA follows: TGTGCCAGCAGCTTAGCACCTAGCGGAACGTCCTACGAGCAGTACTTC.